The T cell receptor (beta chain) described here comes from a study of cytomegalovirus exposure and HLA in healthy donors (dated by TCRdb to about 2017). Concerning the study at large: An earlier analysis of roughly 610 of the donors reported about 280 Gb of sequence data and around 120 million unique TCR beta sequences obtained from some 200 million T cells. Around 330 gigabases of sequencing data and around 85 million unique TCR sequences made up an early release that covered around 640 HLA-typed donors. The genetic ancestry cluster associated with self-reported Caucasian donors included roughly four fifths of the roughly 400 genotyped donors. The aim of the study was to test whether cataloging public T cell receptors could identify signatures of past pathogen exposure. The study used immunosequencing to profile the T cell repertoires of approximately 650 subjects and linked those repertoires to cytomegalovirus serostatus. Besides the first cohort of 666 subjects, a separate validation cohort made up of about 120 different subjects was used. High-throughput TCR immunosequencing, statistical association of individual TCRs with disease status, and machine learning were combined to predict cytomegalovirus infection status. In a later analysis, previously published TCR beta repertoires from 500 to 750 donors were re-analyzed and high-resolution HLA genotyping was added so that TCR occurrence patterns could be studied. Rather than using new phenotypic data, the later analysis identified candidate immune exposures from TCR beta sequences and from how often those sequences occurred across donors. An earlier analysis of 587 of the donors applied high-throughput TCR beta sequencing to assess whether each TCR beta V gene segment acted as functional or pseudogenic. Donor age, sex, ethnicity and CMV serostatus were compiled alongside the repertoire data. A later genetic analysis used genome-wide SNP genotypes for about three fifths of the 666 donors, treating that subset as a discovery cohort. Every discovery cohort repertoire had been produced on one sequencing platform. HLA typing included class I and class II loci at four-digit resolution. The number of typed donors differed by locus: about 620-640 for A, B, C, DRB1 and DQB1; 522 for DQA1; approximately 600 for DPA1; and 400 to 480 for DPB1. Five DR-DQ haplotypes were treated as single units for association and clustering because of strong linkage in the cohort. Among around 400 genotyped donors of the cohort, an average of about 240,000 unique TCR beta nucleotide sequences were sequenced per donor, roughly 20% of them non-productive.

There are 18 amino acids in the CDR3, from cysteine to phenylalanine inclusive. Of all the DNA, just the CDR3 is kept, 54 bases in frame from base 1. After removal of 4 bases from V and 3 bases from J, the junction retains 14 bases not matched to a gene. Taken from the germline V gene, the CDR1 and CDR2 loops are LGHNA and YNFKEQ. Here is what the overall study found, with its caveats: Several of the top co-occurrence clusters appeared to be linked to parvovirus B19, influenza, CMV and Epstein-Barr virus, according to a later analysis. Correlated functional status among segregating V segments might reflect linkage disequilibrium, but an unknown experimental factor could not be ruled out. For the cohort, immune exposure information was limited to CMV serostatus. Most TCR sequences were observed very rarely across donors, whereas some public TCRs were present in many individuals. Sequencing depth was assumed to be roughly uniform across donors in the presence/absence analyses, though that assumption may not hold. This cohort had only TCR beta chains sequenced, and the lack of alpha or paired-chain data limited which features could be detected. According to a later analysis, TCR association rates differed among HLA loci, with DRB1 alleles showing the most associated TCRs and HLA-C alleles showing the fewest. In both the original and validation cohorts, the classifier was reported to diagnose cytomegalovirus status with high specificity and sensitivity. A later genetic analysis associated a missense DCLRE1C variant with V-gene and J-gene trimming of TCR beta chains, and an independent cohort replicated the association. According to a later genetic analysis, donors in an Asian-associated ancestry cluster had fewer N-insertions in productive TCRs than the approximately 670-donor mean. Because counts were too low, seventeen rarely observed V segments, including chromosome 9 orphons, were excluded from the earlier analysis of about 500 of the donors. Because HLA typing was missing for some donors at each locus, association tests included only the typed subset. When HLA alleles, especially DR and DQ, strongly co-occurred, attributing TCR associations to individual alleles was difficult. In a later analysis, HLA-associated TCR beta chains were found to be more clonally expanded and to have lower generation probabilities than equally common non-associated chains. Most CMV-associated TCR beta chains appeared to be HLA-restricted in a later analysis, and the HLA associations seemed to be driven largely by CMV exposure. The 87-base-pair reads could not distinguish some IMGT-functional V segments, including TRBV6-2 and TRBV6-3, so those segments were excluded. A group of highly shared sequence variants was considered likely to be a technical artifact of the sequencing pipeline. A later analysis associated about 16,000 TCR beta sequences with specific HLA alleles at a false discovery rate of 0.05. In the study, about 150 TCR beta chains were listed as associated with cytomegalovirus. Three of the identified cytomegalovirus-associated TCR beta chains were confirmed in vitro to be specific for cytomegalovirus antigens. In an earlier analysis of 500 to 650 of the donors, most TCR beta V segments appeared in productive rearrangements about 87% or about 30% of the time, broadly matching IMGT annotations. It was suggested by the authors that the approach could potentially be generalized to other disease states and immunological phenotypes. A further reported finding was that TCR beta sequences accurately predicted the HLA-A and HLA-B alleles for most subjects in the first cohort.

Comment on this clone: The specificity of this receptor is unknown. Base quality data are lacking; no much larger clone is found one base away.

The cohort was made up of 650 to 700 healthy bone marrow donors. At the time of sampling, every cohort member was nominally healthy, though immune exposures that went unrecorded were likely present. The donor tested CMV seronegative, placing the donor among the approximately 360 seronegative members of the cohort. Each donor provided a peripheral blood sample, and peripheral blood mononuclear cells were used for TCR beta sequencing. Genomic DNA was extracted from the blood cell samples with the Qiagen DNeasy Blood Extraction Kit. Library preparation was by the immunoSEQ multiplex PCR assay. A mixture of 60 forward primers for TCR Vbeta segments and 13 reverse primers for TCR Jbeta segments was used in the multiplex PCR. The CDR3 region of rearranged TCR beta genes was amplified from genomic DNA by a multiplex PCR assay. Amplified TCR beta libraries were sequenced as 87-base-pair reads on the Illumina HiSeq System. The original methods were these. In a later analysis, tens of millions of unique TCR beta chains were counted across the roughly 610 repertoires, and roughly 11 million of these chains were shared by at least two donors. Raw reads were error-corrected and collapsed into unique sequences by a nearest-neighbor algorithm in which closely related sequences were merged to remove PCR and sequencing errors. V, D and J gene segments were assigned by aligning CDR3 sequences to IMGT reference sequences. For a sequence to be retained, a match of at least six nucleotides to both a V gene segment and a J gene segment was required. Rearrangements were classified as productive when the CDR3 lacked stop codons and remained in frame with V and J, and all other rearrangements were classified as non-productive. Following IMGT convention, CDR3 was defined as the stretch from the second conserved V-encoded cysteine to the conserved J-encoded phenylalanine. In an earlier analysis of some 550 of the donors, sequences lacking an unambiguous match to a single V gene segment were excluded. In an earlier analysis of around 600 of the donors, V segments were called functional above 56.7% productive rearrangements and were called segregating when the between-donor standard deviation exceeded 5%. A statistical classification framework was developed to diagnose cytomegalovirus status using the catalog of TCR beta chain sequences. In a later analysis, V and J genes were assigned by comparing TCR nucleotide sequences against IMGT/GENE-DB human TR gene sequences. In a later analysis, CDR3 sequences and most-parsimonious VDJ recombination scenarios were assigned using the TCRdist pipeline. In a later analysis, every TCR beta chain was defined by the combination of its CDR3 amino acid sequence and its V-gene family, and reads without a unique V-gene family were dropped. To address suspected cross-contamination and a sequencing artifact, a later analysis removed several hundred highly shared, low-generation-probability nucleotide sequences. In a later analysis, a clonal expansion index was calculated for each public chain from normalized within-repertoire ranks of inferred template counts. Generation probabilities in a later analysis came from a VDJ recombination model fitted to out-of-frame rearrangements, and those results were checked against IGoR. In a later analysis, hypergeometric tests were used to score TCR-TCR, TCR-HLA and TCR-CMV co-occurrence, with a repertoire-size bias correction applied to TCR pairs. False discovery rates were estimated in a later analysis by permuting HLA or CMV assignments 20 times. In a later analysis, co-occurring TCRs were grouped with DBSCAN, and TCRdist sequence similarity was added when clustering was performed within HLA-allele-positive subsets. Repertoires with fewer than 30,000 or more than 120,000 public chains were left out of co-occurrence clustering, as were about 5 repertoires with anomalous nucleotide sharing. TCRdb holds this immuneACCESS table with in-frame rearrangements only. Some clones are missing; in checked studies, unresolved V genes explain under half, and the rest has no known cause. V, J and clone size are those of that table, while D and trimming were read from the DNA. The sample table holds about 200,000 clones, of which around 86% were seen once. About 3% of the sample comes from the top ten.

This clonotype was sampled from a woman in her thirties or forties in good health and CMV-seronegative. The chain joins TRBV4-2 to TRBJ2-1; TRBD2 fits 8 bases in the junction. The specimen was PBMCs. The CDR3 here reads CASSPRTSGEGFYNEQFF. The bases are TGTGCCAGCAGCCCTCGAACTAGCGGAGAGGGTTTCTACAATGAGCAGTTCTTC.